These 11 T cell receptor beta chains share one sample of origin, sequenced in a study of T cells after yellow fever vaccination. Via MiXCR, TCRdb re-called the 5' RACE reads, giving one row per CDR3 protein. The table records around 31,000 distinct CDR3 sequences, roughly 10% of them present only once. The starting material was PBMCs, either bulk or a sorted T-cell subset (CD4+, CD8+, memory, or dextramer-sorted; not recorded which), obtained approximately 15 days after the first yellow fever vaccination. Receptors originate from a young man who received the YFV17D yellow fever vaccine.

At least ten counts were recorded for this clonotype. The chain joins TRBV6-1 to TRBJ1-2; 8 bases agree with TRBD1. The CDR3 consists of 16 residues. Trimming took 6 bases from V and 2 from J; bases not matched to a gene: 11. Germline-derived CDR1 and CDR2 are MNHNS and SASEGT. DNA of the CDR3: TGTGCCAGCAGCGCAACGGGGGACAGGACCAACTATGGCTACACCTTC. It translates to CASSATGDRTNYGYTF.

This clonotype was found many times. V usage is TRBV11-3 and J usage is TRBJ2-1, with 8 bases matching TRBD2. The CDR3 is made up of 16 amino acids. V was clipped by 5 bases and J by 4 bases; unmatched bases: 10. The V gene's germline CDR1 is SGHNT and CDR2 YENEEA. CDR3 region: CASSANRGGTYNEQFF. CDR3 bases: TGTGCCAGCAGCGCGAATCGGGGGGGGACGTACAATGAGCAGTTCTTC.

The sample holds many counts of this clonotype. This rearrangement joins TRBV5-1 to TRBJ2-5, with 9 positions matching TRBD1. After removal of 3 bases from V and 1 base from J, the junction contained 1 base not matched to a gene. This CDR3 is built from 14 residues. Per germline, CDR1 SGHRS and CDR2 YFSETQ. The CDR3 loop reads CASSSQGAQETQYF. CDR3 bases: TGCGCCAGCAGCTCACAGGGGGCCCAAGAGACCCAGTACTTC.

This clonotype was seen ten or more times. The chain is built from TRBV11-2 and TRBJ2-1; 7 bases fit TRBD1. Trimming took 1 base from V and 6 from J; bases not matched to a gene: 6. The CDR3 extends over 15 amino acids. CDR1 is SGHAT and CDR2 is FQNNGV in the germline V gene. Here the CDR3 DNA reads TGTGCCAGCAGCTTAGGGTGGACAGGTATCAATGAGCAGTTCTTC. Protein product: CASSLGWTGINEQFF.

This clonotype came up many times. CDR3 protein: CASSLRLPDQPQHF. CDR3 in DNA: TGTGCCAGCAGTTTACGGTTGCCGGATCAGCCCCAGCATTTT. This sequence joins TRBV27 and TRBJ1-5; D call uncertain. CDR3 size: 14 residues. Per germline, CDR1 MNHEY and CDR2 SMNVEV (reference sequence). V was shortened by 2 bases and J by 5 bases, with 10 bases between the two germline ends.

This clonotype came up a few times. This chain joins TRBV6-1 and TRBJ2-3, with 10 bases identical to TRBD2. V lost 6 bases and J lost 0; bases outside the gene matches: 12. The germline V gene has CDR1 MNHNS and CDR2 SASEGT. This CDR3 comprises 18 residues. The chain's CDR3 is CASSLDITSGTSTDTQYF. DNA of the CDR3: TGTGCCAGCAGCCTAGACATTACTAGCGGGACGAGCACAGATACGCAGTATTTT.

This clonotype showed up many times. The chain employs TRBV20-1 and TRBJ1-2; TRBD1 aligns across 8 bases. The CDR3 spans 15 residues. The germline V gene has CDR1 DFQATT and CDR2 SNEGSKA (reference sequence). J gave up 5 bases and V 3 bases, and 11 bases lay outside the gene matches. The CDR3, as DNA: TGCAGTGCTAGTTTGTCCCAGGGGGCAAGTTATGGCTACACCTTC. The encoded protein is CSASLSQGASYGYTF.

This clonotype has ten or more counts. The rearrangement joins TRBV6-1 to TRBJ2-1, with D possibly being TRBD1 (5 bases). The CDR3 length is 13 residues. Per the germline V gene, CDR1 is MNHNS and CDR2 is SASEGT. Trimming removed 6 bases from V and 0 bases from J, with 6 bases in between. The CDR3 DNA reads as TGTGCCAGCAGAGACAGCTCCTACAATGAGCAGTTCTTC. Translation: CASRDSSYNEQFF.

At least ten counts were recorded for this clonotype. The chain is built from TRBV6-5 and TRBJ1-2; no definite D call. Germline CDR1 is MNHEY and CDR2 is SVGAGI. Deletions cut 2 bases from V and 2 bases from J, with 9 bases between. The CDR3 contains 14 residues. CDR3 amino acids: CASSYGLQNYGYTF. The DNA of the CDR3 is TGTGCCAGCAGTTACGGACTGCAGAACTATGGCTACACCTTC.

The genes are TRBV11-2 and TRBJ2-3, with 16 bases matching TRBD2. The CDR3 is 17 amino acids. J was trimmed by 4 bases and V by 3 bases; bases with no gene match: 4. CDR1 SGHAT and CDR2 FQNNGV come from the germline V gene. The CDR3, as DNA: TGTGCCAGCAGCTTTGGGACTAGCGGGGGGGGGGCAGATACGCAGTATTTT. Translated, it gives CASSFGTSGGGADTQYF. The variable domain in full, with the rest retrieved from reference TRBV11-2 and TRBJ2-3, is EAGVAQSPRYKIIEKRQSVAFWCNPISGHATLYWYQQILGQGPKLLIQFQNNGVVDDSQLPKDRFSAERLKGVDSTLKIQPAKLEDSAVYLCASSFGTSGGGADTQYFGPGTRLTVL.

There are many counts of this clonotype. The chain carries TRBV10-3 and TRBJ1-2; D is possibly TRBD1 (5 bases). The CDR3 totals 13 residues. V was pared by 4 bases and J by 7 bases, with 13 bases between. Germline V gene sequence: CDR1 ENHRY, CDR2 SYGVKD. CDR3 in amino acids: CAISADSRSGYTF. The CDR3, as DNA: TGTGCCATCAGTGCAGACAGCAGGTCTGGCTACACCTTC.